This TCR beta chain was sequenced during a study of blood T cell repertoires in COVID-19. For the study at large: Sites in the United States, Italy and Spain provided acute and convalescent COVID-19 samples. In each case, the material was cDNA or gDNA derived from T cells, B-cell-depleted T cells, or PBMCs.

In the authors' workflow: For nucleated cells, counts were estimated from reference gene primer amplification. TCRdb's copy holds only in-frame clones and misses some; the assay was immunoSEQ multiplex PCR. V, J and clone size are taken as reported in that table, and D and trimming were inferred from the DNA itself. The sample records 90,000 to 110,000 clones, 65% to 80% being singletons. The CDR3 runs 12 residues. In germline, CDR1 is WSHSY, CDR2 SAAADI. J is TRBJ1-2 and V is TRBV10-2, with TRBD1 as a possible D gene (5 bases). The material sequenced was peripheral blood. The source of this sequence is a woman in her 70s with acute or convalescent COVID-19. The DNA for the CDR3 is TGCGCGTACCGGGGGGATAACTATGGCTACACCTTC. Translating it yields CAYRGDNYGYTF.